Presented here are 17 T cell receptor beta chains from one specimen sequenced in a study of cytomegalovirus exposure and HLA in healthy donors. In the PCR, 60 Vbeta and 13 Jbeta primers were used. Repertoires were generated with immunoSEQ multiplex PCR, while TCRdb's copy carries only in-frame clones and drops some. The table records about 160,000 clones, around 85% of them present only once. The sample was PBMCs. The origin of the receptors is a woman under 40 in good health and CMV-seronegative.

The chain combines TRBV30 with TRBJ2-2; a possible D gene is TRBD1 (7 bases). This CDR3 comprises 15 residues. V gave up 6 bases and J gave up 2 bases, with 16 bases separating them. Germline V lookup: CDR1 GTSNPN, CDR2 SVGIG (reference sequence). The CDR3 DNA is TGTGCCTGTCGGACAGGAGGGATCAACACCGGGGAGCTGTTTTTT. Translating it yields CACRTGGINTGELFF. The entire variable domain, with the rest obtained from reference TRBV30 and TRBJ2-2, is as follows: SQTIHQWPATLVQPVGSPLSLECTVEGTSNPNLYWYRQAAGRGLQLLFYSVGIGQISSEVPQNLSASRPQDRQFILSSKKLLLSDSGFYLCACRTGGINTGELFFGEGSRLTVL.

J is TRBJ2-7 and V is TRBV19; TRBD1 matches 7 bases. The CDR3 has 16 residues. Trimming at V came to 3 bases and at J to 3 bases, leaving 11 bases not matched to a gene. Germline CDR1 reads LNHDA; CDR2 reads SQIVND (reference sequence). CDR3 bases: TGTGCCAGTAGTATCCGAGGGACAGCTCGAGGCTACGAGCAGTACTTC. It yields the protein CASSIRGTARGYEQYF.

This chain links TRBV11-3 with TRBJ2-6; 12 nucleotides agree with TRBD1. Germline trimming cut 5 bases from V and 0 bases from J; bases unmatched to any gene: 5. CDR3 length: 18 residues. Per germline, CDR1 SGHNT and CDR2 YENEEA. The CDR3 DNA is TGTGCCAGCAGCCCCCGGGACAGGGGGCTCTCTGGGGCCAACGTCCTGACTTTC. As protein: CASSPRDRGLSGANVLTF.

The chain links TRBV11-2 to TRBJ1-1; D possibly corresponds to TRBD1 (5 bases). This CDR3 has 13 amino acids. The germline V gene encodes CDR1 SGHAT and CDR2 FQNNGV. The ends were cut back, 0 bases at V and 10 bases at J, with 12 bases in the middle. Here the CDR3 reads CASSLDLGRGAFF. CDR3 sequence (DNA): TGTGCCAGCAGCTTAGATCTGGGAAGGGGAGCTTTCTTT.

The rearrangement links TRBV5-1 to TRBJ2-5, with 10 nucleotides matching TRBD2. The trim removed 0 bases at V and 2 bases at J, leaving 4 bases unmatched. Germline CDR1 reads SGHRS; CDR2 reads YFSETQ. The CDR3 loop spans 16 amino acids. CDR3 sequence reads: CASSLASGGSQETQYF. CDR3 sequence (DNA): TGCGCCAGCAGCTTGGCTAGCGGGGGCTCTCAAGAGACCCAGTACTTC. Full variable domain (rest looked up from reference TRBV5-1 and TRBJ2-5): KAGVTQTPRYLIKTRGQQVTLSCSPISGHRSVSWYQQTPGQGLQFLFEYFSETQRNKGNFPGRFSGRQFSNSRSEMNVSTLELGDSALYLCASSLASGGSQETQYFGPGTRLLVL.

The chain combines TRBV9 with TRBJ2-5; tentative D call: TRBD1 (6 bases). Germline CDR1 and CDR2: SGDLS and YYNGEE. Trimming shortened V by 0 bases and J by 4 bases, and 10 bases separated the two germline ends. This CDR3 region has 14 residues. The CDR3 nucleotides read TGTGCCAGCAGCGTAGCCCAGGGGAGAGAGACCCAGTACTTC. Translating gives CASSVAQGRETQYF.

This clone appeared once. The rearrangement joins TRBV7-6 to TRBJ2-7, with TRBD1 identical over 9 bases. Germline values: CDR1 SGHVS, CDR2 FNYEAQ. CDR3 length: 14 amino acids. V lost 5 bases, J lost 5 bases, and 7 bases stayed unmatched. CDR3 in amino acids: CASSKSDRGNEQYF. CDR3 sequence (DNA): TGTGCCAGCAGCAAGTCGGACAGGGGCAACGAGCAGTACTTC.

Points on this clone: The sample carries other DNA sequences with the same CDR3. The chain links TRBV7-2 to TRBJ1-1, with a tentative D call TRBD1 (5 bases). V shed 2 bases and J shed 1 base, with 5 bases lying between them. CDR3 size: 13 residues. CDR1 is SGHTA, CDR2 FQGNSA, per germline. CDR3 region: CASSLRGNTEAFF. The CDR3 DNA sequence: TGTGCCAGCAGCTTAAGGGGGAACACTGAAGCTTTCTTT.

The chain links TRBV13 to TRBJ1-1, with 7 bases lining up with TRBD1. V shed 5 bases, J shed 0 bases, and the junction held 9 bases outside the gene matches. The CDR3 is made up of 16 amino acids. Germline loops: CDR1 PRHDT, CDR2 FYEKMQ (reference sequence). The CDR3 loop reads CASSTGTEALNTEAFF. The CDR3 DNA reads as TGTGCCAGCAGCACCGGGACAGAAGCTTTGAACACTGAAGCTTTCTTT.

The rearrangement joins TRBV11-2 to TRBJ2-3, with D possibly TRBD2 on 6 matching bases. Germline V gene data show CDR1 as SGHAT and CDR2 as FQNNGV. CDR3 length equals 13 residues. Trimming removed 5 bases at V and 6 bases at J, with 12 bases between. The CDR3 nucleotides read TGTGCCAGCAGCCCGGGGGTGGCGGATACGCAGTATTTT. This sequence encodes CASSPGVADTQYF. Together with reference TRBV11-2 and TRBJ2-3, the CDR3 gives the full variable domain: EAGVAQSPRYKIIEKRQSVAFWCNPISGHATLYWYQQILGQGPKLLIQFQNNGVVDDSQLPKDRFSAERLKGVDSTLKIQPAKLEDSAVYLCASSPGVADTQYFGPGTRLTVL.

The rearrangement uses TRBV6-5 and TRBJ1-2; 7 bases line up with TRBD1. The CDR3 loop spans 13 amino acids. CDR1 MNHEY and CDR2 SVGAGI come from the germline V gene. With V trimmed by 6 bases and J by 4 bases, 5 bases remained unmatched. The CDR3 loop reads CASRGQAFYGYTF. The CDR3 coding sequence is TGTGCCAGCAGAGGACAGGCTTTCTATGGCTACACCTTC.

V is TRBV11-2 and J is TRBJ1-2; no clear D gene. Trimming took off 4 bases at V and 0 bases at J, with 9 bases between the two ends. CDR3 size: 14 residues. The V gene's germline CDR1 is SGHAT and CDR2 FQNNGV. The CDR3 loop reads CASSSPPANYGYTF. The CDR3 DNA is TGTGCCAGCAGCTCCCCCCCAGCTAACTATGGCTACACCTTC.

The chain combines TRBV19 with TRBJ1-5; a weak D match, TRBD1 (5 bases). The CDR3 runs 15 residues. Per germline, CDR1 LNHDA and CDR2 SQIVND (reference sequence). V was pared by 3 bases and J by 4 bases, with 13 bases between. DNA for the CDR3: TGTGCCAGTAGTATTGGCAGGGTGGTTAATCAGCCCCAGCATTTT. It specifies CASSIGRVVNQPQHF. Variable domain in full (rest from reference TRBV19 and TRBJ1-5): DGGITQSPKYLFRKEGQNVTLSCEQNLNHDAMYWYRQDPGQGLRLIYYSQIVNDFQKGDIAEGYSVSREKKESFPLTVTSAQKNPTAFYLCASSIGRVVNQPQHFGDGTRLSIL.

The chain is built from TRBV7-2 and TRBJ1-3; the D is unclear. The CDR3 loop spans 12 amino acids. The germline gives CDR1 SGHTA, CDR2 FQGNSA. V lost 5 bases, J lost 8 bases, and 10 bases lay in between. For the CDR3, the DNA is TGTGCCAGCAGCCCAGGACTTGACACCATATATTTT. It codes for CASSPGLDTIYF.

This chain uses TRBV5-4 with TRBJ2-1; 7 bases match TRBD2. The CDR3 contains 15 residues. The ends lost 4 bases at V and 4 bases at J; junction bases unmatched: 8. Germline CDR1 SGHNT, CDR2 YYREEE (reference sequence). CDR3 in amino acids: CASSMSGGGYNEQFF. The CDR3 nucleotides read TGTGCCAGCAGCATGAGCGGCGGGGGATACAATGAGCAGTTCTTC. The whole variable domain, filled in from reference TRBV5-4 and TRBJ2-1, reads ETGVTQSPTHLIKTRGQQVTLRCSSQSGHNTVSWYQQALGQGPQFIFQYYREEENGRGNFPPRFSGLQFPNYSSELNVNALELDDSALYLCASSMSGGGYNEQFFGPGTRLTVL.

The count of this clone is one. The V and J genes are TRBV6-6 and TRBJ2-2; unclear D gene. Germline-derived CDR1 and CDR2 are MNHNY and SVGAGI (reference sequence). CDR3 length: 13 amino acids. V was cut by 2 bases and J by 6 bases, with 7 bases left in between. The CDR3 loop reads CASSYASSGELFF. CDR3 DNA: TGTGCCAGCAGTTACGCGTCCTCCGGGGAGCTGTTTTTT.

The V gene is TRBV19, the J gene TRBJ2-7; TRBD1 might be the D (6 bases). The CDR3 runs 14 residues. The V gene's germline CDR1 is LNHDA and CDR2 SQIVND (reference sequence). Trimming left V 0 bases short and J 3 bases short, with 9 bases between. The CDR3, as DNA: TGTGCCAGTAGTATAGATGGACAGAACTACGAGCAGTACTTC. As protein: CASSIDGQNYEQYF.